The clone carrying this TCR beta chain appeared a single time. These data belong to a study of blood T cell repertoires in COVID-19. Across the whole study: Sites across the United States, Italy and Spain contributed samples from acute and convalescent COVID-19. The analysed material was cDNA or gDNA that came from T cells, B-cell-depleted T cells, or PBMCs.

How the authors handled the data: Amplification from reference gene primers served as the basis for estimated nucleated cell counts. Repertoires were generated with immunoSEQ multiplex PCR, while TCRdb's copy carries only in-frame clones and drops some. V, J and clone size were drawn from that table, and D and trimming were deduced from the DNA. The sample contains approximately 100,000 clones, 89% of which appear only once. The V gene's germline CDR1 is SNHLY and CDR2 FYNNEI. The trim removed 2 bases at V and 2 bases at J, leaving 8 bases unmatched. The CDR3 consists of 16 residues. The source material was peripheral blood. The chain uses TRBV2 and TRBJ1-2; 7 bases are a match to TRBD1. The sequence came from a woman in her fifties or sixties with acute or convalescent COVID-19. The chain's CDR3 is CASSERGTGENYGYTF. In nucleotides, the CDR3 is TGTGCCAGCAGTGAAAGGGGTACAGGGGAGAACTATGGCTACACCTTC.